Below are 6 T cell receptor beta chains sequenced from a single sample in a study of OX40 agonist ivuxolimab in advanced cancers. Sequenced by immunoSEQ multiplex PCR; TCRdb stores in-frame clones only, minus some. The repertoire holds roughly 18,000 clones, with approximately 78% as singletons. This material consisted of CD4+ or CD8+ T cells sorted from blood, taken in a trial of the OX40 agonist ivuxolimab. The receptors shown here come from an adult with an advanced solid tumor such as melanoma, head and neck, liver or kidney cancer.

This rearrangement joins TRBV30 to TRBJ2-5; a possible D gene is TRBD1 (5 bases). The germline CDR1 and CDR2 sequences are GTSNPN and SVGIG (reference sequence). This CDR3 is built from 12 residues. The V end was cut by 3 bases, the J end by 7 bases, with 12 bases between. The CDR3 DNA reads TGTGCCTGGAGACCACTTAGGGGGACCCAGTACTTC. Protein product: CAWRPLRGTQYF.

This clone was detected only a few times. CDR3 DNA: TGTGCCAGCAGTCCGAACCGACAGGGCTCAGCCAAAAACATTCAGTACTTC. Encoded protein: CASSPNRQGSAKNIQYF. The chain recombines TRBV28 with TRBJ2-4, with 7 bases aligning to TRBD1. The CDR3 runs to 17 residues. Germline V gives CDR1 MDHEN, CDR2 SYDVKM. The junction had 10 bases not matched to a gene; V was cut back by 5 bases and J by 0 bases.

The chain combines TRBV7-2 with TRBJ2-3, with no clear D. Germline V CDR1 and CDR2: SGHTA, FQGNSA. The CDR3 contains 12 residues. V lost 3 bases and J 10 bases, leaving 11 bases between the germline ends. CDR3 sequence reads: CASSFQVYAQYF. DNA for the CDR3: TGTGCCAGCAGCTTCCAGGTGTACGCGCAGTATTTT.

This clone was recorded a few times. This chain uses TRBV1 with TRBJ2-1. TRBV1 has pseudogene status. The CDR3 is made up of 15 amino acids. The CDR3 protein is CTSSQLESKGSEQFF. The CDR3 region has the DNA TGCACCAGCAGCCAGCTTGAGAGTAAGGGGAGTGAGCAGTTCTTC.

The chain recombines TRBV5-5 with TRBJ1-4; 9 bases match TRBD1. The CDR3 covers 16 residues. V shed 4 bases and J 2 bases; nucleotides not matched to a gene: 6. The germline gives CDR1 SGHKS, CDR2 YYEKEE (reference sequence). This chain's CDR3 is CASSPGQGITNEKLFF. The CDR3 nucleotides read TGTGCCAGCAGCCCAGGACAGGGGATCACTAATGAAAAACTGTTTTTT.

This clone was seen just once. The rearrangement links TRBV2 to TRBJ2-3; D is ambiguous. This CDR3 comprises 14 residues. Germline CDR1 SNHLY, CDR2 FYNNEI. Trimming took 5 bases from V and 3 from J, leaving 12 bases between them. This chain's CDR3 is CASSRVGPTDTQYF. In DNA form, the CDR3 reads TGTGCCAGCAGTAGGGTAGGGCCGACAGATACGCAGTATTTT.